The rows below give T cell receptor beta chains drawn from one sample of a study of T cells after yellow fever vaccination. A single record per CDR3 protein comes from TCRdb applying MiXCR to the 5' RACE reads. The sample yields some 600,000 distinct CDR3 sequences, approximately 16% seen once. Here the sequenced sample was PBMCs, taken 5 days after the first yellow fever vaccination. These receptors were collected from a man younger than 35 who received the YFV17D yellow fever vaccine. Each CDR3 is given with its conserved first and last residue.

>TRBV6-2/TRBV6-3|TRBJ2-1
CASSSTRNNNEQFF
>TRBV20-1|TRBJ1-2
CSARDRPRNYGYTF
>TRBV4-2|TRBJ2-3
CASSQRSEGTDTQYF
>TRBV28|TRBJ2-6
CASSFSSGGNSGANVLTF
>TRBV6-5|TRBJ2-2
CASSYRGRVGTGELFF
>TRBV19|TRBJ2-1
CASSLRGGAGNEQFF
>TRBV5-4|TRBJ1-4
CASRDRASPAEKLFF
>TRBV12-3/TRBV12-4|TRBJ1-5
CASSPGARGQPQHF
>TRBV20-1|TRBJ2-1
CRATISPKVAGWYNEQFF
>TRBV20-1|TRBJ2-7
CSATPSSGGAYEQYF
>TRBV7-3|TRBJ2-2
CASSLGGPYRELFF
>TRBV2|TRBJ1-3
CASSAGGTAGNTIYF
>TRBV7-2|TRBJ2-3
CASSLVLLSTDTQYF
>TRBV4-3|TRBJ2-2
CASSQGGGVKTGELFF
>TRBV3-1|TRBJ1-1
CASSQDLLHPGTEAFF
>TRBV3-1|TRBJ1-2
CASSQDTGRHGYTF
>TRBV4-3|TRBJ1-2
CASSQDLSGGMADRVGGYTF
>TRBV7-8|TRBJ2-1
CASSFGLAGHNEQFF
>TRBV4-3|TRBJ1-6
CASSQGRRGRYNSPLHF
>TRBV1|TRBJ1-2
CTSSPKDGQVGGYTF
>TRBV5-6|TRBJ2-1
CASSRQGAKNEQFF
>TRBV12-3/TRBV12-4|TRBJ2-3
CASSSGGAYTQYF
>TRBV19|TRBJ1-1
CASSKTDMNTEAFF
>TRBV7-2|TRBJ2-5
CASSTANKETQYF
>TRBV12-3/TRBV12-4|TRBJ2-7
CASSLGSSWPYDEQYF
>TRBV28|TRBJ2-3
CASSSPTGGTTDTQYF
>TRBV7-7|TRBJ2-3
CASSLAGGAPPSTDTQYF
>TRBV23-1|TRBJ2-2
CASSRHSGTTGELFF
>TRBV5-5|TRBJ1-4
CASSLRTGIGEKLFF